This T cell receptor (beta chain) was obtained from a study of blood T cell repertoires in COVID-19. Study information: Nucleic acid was either cDNA or gDNA, and it came from T cells, B-cell-depleted T cells, or PBMCs.

Germline lookup yields CDR1 WSHSY and CDR2 SAAADI. CDR3 size: 15 residues. V lost 8 bases, J lost 8 bases, and 17 bases stayed unmatched. Per the authors' pipeline: Nucleated cell number was recorded as an estimate derived from reference gene primer amplification. Clones were sequenced by immunoSEQ multiplex PCR, and TCRdb holds only the in-frame ones, with some missing. D and trimming were read from the DNA, whereas the V and J calls and clone size are those reported in that table. The sample consists of 180,000 or so clones, roughly 86% of them appearing once. What was sequenced was peripheral blood. This clonotype was obtained from a man aged 18 to 29 with active or convalescent COVID-19. The V call is TRBV10-2, the J call TRBJ1-2; TRBD1 agrees at 7 bases. In DNA, the CDR3 is TGCGCCAGCGCCGAAAAAATAGGGGGCTCTTACGGCTACACCTTC. Protein: CASAEKIGGSYGYTF.